This is a list of T cell receptor beta chains from one sample in a study of early T cells in non-severe SARS-CoV-2 infection. TCRdb passed the 5' RACE reads through MiXCR, listing each CDR3 protein once. The sample holds 110,000 or so distinct CDR3 sequences, 9.5% to 13% seen once. The sequencing input was whole blood. Receptor source: an adult who was a healthcare worker with PCR-confirmed SARS-CoV-2 infection or an uninfected control (not recorded which). Both conserved end residues are part of each CDR3. The D gene is left open where the match is weak. For some rows the clone size is stated as once, few or many, or as a class when expanded; others skip it.

v_gene: TRBV20-1; len: 15; j_gene: TRBJ2-3; d_gene: .; abundance: few; CDR3aa: CSAREAGKSTDTQYF; CDR3nt: TGCAGTGCTAGAGAGGCGGGGAAAAGCACAGATACGCAGTATTTT
v_gene: TRBV12-3/TRBV12-4; len: 14; j_gene: TRBJ1-6; d_gene: TRBD1; abundance: .; CDR3aa: CASTPTGHNSPLHF; CDR3nt: TGTGCCAGCACCCCGACAGGGCACAATTCACCCCTCCACTTT
v_gene: TRBV11-2; len: 15; j_gene: TRBJ2-7; d_gene: TRBD2; abundance: .; CDR3aa: CASSERGVKTYEQYF; CDR3nt: TGTGCCAGCAGCGAACGGGGGGTGAAGACCTACGAGCAGTACTTC
v_gene: TRBV28; len: 16; j_gene: TRBJ2-7; d_gene: TRBD1; abundance: .; CDR3aa: CASSPGTGGVPYEQYF; CDR3nt: TGTGCCAGCAGTCCCGGGACAGGGGGAGTTCCCTACGAGCAGTACTTC
v_gene: TRBV9; len: 16; j_gene: TRBJ2-3; d_gene: TRBD2; abundance: .; CDR3aa: CASSVSGTSGADTQYF; CDR3nt: TGTGCCAGCAGCGTCTCCGGGACTAGCGGGGCGGATACGCAGTATTTT
v_gene: TRBV11-2; len: 14; j_gene: TRBJ2-2; d_gene: .; abundance: few; CDR3aa: CASSLLPNTGELFF; CDR3nt: TGTGCCAGCAGCTTACTCCCGAACACCGGGGAGCTGTTTTTT
v_gene: TRBV12-3/TRBV12-4; len: 17; j_gene: TRBJ2-4; d_gene: .; abundance: few; CDR3aa: CASSPHRGALAKNIQYF; CDR3nt: TGTGCCAGCAGCCCTCACCGGGGAGCCTTAGCCAAAAACATTCAGTACTTC
v_gene: TRBV29-1; len: 11; j_gene: TRBJ2-7; d_gene: .; abundance: .; CDR3aa: CSARGSYEQYF; CDR3nt: TGCAGCGCTCGGGGCTCCTACGAGCAGTACTTC
v_gene: TRBV24-1; len: 14; j_gene: TRBJ1-1; d_gene: .; abundance: .; CDR3aa: CATSGGWENTEAFF; CDR3nt: TGTGCCACCAGTGGGGGCTGGGAGAACACTGAAGCTTTCTTT
v_gene: TRBV29-1; len: 11; j_gene: TRBJ1-1; d_gene: .; abundance: few; CDR3aa: CSVPWGTEAFF; CDR3nt: TGCAGCGTTCCGTGGGGCACTGAAGCTTTCTTT
v_gene: TRBV18; len: 13; j_gene: TRBJ2-1; d_gene: .; abundance: many; CDR3aa: CASSPPVGGEQFF; CDR3nt: TGTGCCAGCTCACCACCTGTCGGCGGTGAGCAGTTCTTC
v_gene: TRBV7-9; len: 12; j_gene: TRBJ1-1; d_gene: .; abundance: .; CDR3aa: CASSSGFTEAFF; CDR3nt: TGTGCCAGCAGCTCGGGGTTCACTGAAGCTTTCTTT
v_gene: TRBV30; len: 18; j_gene: TRBJ2-7; d_gene: .; abundance: .; CDR3aa: CAWSVGPRTGRIPYEQYF; CDR3nt: TGTGCCTGGAGTGTAGGCCCGCGGACGGGACGGATCCCTTACGAGCAGTACTTC
v_gene: TRBV7-3; len: 11; j_gene: TRBJ2-2; d_gene: .; abundance: .; CDR3aa: CASSSGIELFF; CDR3nt: TGTGCCAGCAGCTCCGGAATTGAGCTGTTTTTT
v_gene: TRBV5-5; len: 12; j_gene: TRBJ1-1; d_gene: .; abundance: few; CDR3aa: CASSLAGNEAFF; CDR3nt: TGTGCCAGCAGCTTGGCGGGTAATGAAGCTTTCTTT
v_gene: TRBV7-9; len: 14; j_gene: TRBJ1-2; d_gene: .; abundance: .; CDR3aa: CASSLEETPYGYTF; CDR3nt: TGTGCCAGCAGCTTAGAGGAGACACCTTATGGCTACACCTTC
v_gene: TRBV7-3; len: 12; j_gene: TRBJ1-2; d_gene: .; abundance: many; CDR3aa: CASRSTDYGYTF; CDR3nt: TGTGCCAGCAGATCGACAGACTATGGCTACACCTTC
v_gene: TRBV30; len: 12; j_gene: TRBJ2-5; d_gene: TRBD1; abundance: few; CDR3aa: CAWGGQQETQYF; CDR3nt: TGTGCCTGGGGGGGACAGCAAGAGACCCAGTACTTC
v_gene: TRBV5-4; len: 13; j_gene: TRBJ2-1; d_gene: .; abundance: few; CDR3aa: CASRRSSYNEQFF; CDR3nt: TGTGCCAGCCGGCGAAGCTCCTACAATGAGCAGTTCTTC
v_gene: TRBV19; len: 15; j_gene: TRBJ1-4; d_gene: TRBD1; abundance: many; CDR3aa: CATSEQGTIGEKLFF; CDR3nt: TGTGCCACCTCCGAACAGGGGACAATTGGAGAAAAACTGTTTTTT
v_gene: TRBV5-1; len: 12; j_gene: TRBJ2-1; d_gene: .; abundance: few; CDR3aa: CASSPDHNEQFF; CDR3nt: TGCGCCAGCAGCCCGGACCACAATGAGCAGTTCTTC
v_gene: TRBV7-9; len: 13; j_gene: TRBJ2-5; d_gene: .; abundance: many; CDR3aa: CASSLGVQETQYF; CDR3nt: TGTGCCAGCAGCTTAGGAGTACAAGAGACCCAGTACTTC
v_gene: TRBV7-9; len: 14; j_gene: TRBJ2-6; d_gene: .; abundance: few; CDR3aa: CASVRDGGANVLTF; CDR3nt: TGTGCCAGCGTCCGAGATGGAGGGGCCAACGTCCTGACTTTC
v_gene: TRBV4-2; len: 17; j_gene: TRBJ2-5; d_gene: TRBD2; abundance: many; CDR3aa: CASSQVSLAGFEETQYF; CDR3nt: TGTGCCAGCAGCCAAGTTAGCCTAGCGGGATTCGAAGAGACCCAGTACTTC
v_gene: TRBV5-4; len: 17; j_gene: TRBJ2-6; d_gene: .; abundance: few; CDR3aa: CASTGGGGPPGANVLTF; CDR3nt: TGTGCCAGCACTGGAGGGGGAGGTCCTCCTGGGGCCAACGTCCTGACTTTC
v_gene: TRBV9; len: 15; j_gene: TRBJ2-1; d_gene: TRBD1; abundance: few; CDR3aa: CASSVRDRIYNEQFF; CDR3nt: TGTGCCAGCAGCGTGAGGGACAGGATTTACAATGAGCAGTTCTTC
v_gene: TRBV24-1; len: 13; j_gene: TRBJ1-2; d_gene: TRBD1; abundance: many; CDR3aa: CATSPDRANGYTF; CDR3nt: TGTGCCACCAGTCCGGACAGGGCGAATGGCTACACCTTC
v_gene: TRBV29-1; len: 13; j_gene: TRBJ2-2; d_gene: .; abundance: .; CDR3aa: CSVVGGNTGELFF; CDR3nt: TGCAGCGTTGTGGGAGGGAACACCGGGGAGCTGTTTTTT
v_gene: TRBV11-3; len: 14; j_gene: TRBJ1-1; d_gene: .; abundance: .; CDR3aa: CASSFDRRNTEAFF; CDR3nt: TGTGCCAGCAGCTTCGACAGGAGGAACACTGAAGCTTTCTTT
v_gene: TRBV6-6; len: 13; j_gene: TRBJ1-1; d_gene: .; abundance: many; CDR3aa: CASSYRVDTEAFF; CDR3nt: TGTGCCAGCAGTTACAGGGTAGACACTGAAGCTTTCTTT
v_gene: TRBV27; len: 15; j_gene: TRBJ2-7; d_gene: .; abundance: many; CDR3aa: CASSLTGEITYEQYF; CDR3nt: TGTGCCAGCAGTTTAACAGGAGAAATTACCTACGAGCAGTACTTC
v_gene: TRBV3-1; len: 12; j_gene: TRBJ2-1; d_gene: .; abundance: few; CDR3aa: CASLGRTNEQFF; CDR3nt: TGTGCCAGCCTTGGGCGGACCAATGAGCAGTTCTTC
v_gene: TRBV5-4; len: 17; j_gene: TRBJ1-1; d_gene: .; abundance: .; CDR3aa: CASSLFQLGLGDTEAFF; CDR3nt: TGTGCCAGCAGCTTGTTCCAGTTGGGGTTGGGAGACACTGAAGCTTTCTTT
v_gene: TRBV6-2/TRBV6-3; len: 15; j_gene: TRBJ1-5; d_gene: .; abundance: many; CDR3aa: CASSYGGQENQPQHF; CDR3nt: TGTGCCAGCAGTTACGGTGGGCAGGAGAATCAGCCCCAGCATTTT
v_gene: TRBV9; len: 13; j_gene: TRBJ1-1; d_gene: .; abundance: few; CDR3aa: CASSVMGGTEAFF; CDR3nt: TGTGCCAGCAGCGTAATGGGGGGGACTGAAGCTTTCTTT
v_gene: TRBV19; len: 14; j_gene: TRBJ2-3; d_gene: .; abundance: few; CDR3aa: CASSKGTGTDTQYF; CDR3nt: TGTGCCAGTAGTAAGGGGACGGGCACAGATACGCAGTATTTT
v_gene: TRBV24-1; len: 15; j_gene: TRBJ1-1; d_gene: .; abundance: .; CDR3aa: CATSDPKGGHTEAFF; CDR3nt: TGTGCCACCAGTGACCCAAAGGGAGGACACACTGAAGCTTTCTTT
v_gene: TRBV18; len: 13; j_gene: TRBJ2-5; d_gene: .; abundance: .; CDR3aa: CASSPPVLETQYF; CDR3nt: TGTGCCAGCTCACCACCGGTGTTAGAGACCCAGTACTTC
v_gene: TRBV20-1; len: 16; j_gene: TRBJ2-1; d_gene: TRBD2; abundance: .; CDR3aa: CSVRDPQRGGFYEQFF; CDR3nt: TGCAGTGTAAGAGACCCCCAGCGGGGGGGCTTCTATGAGCAGTTCTTC
v_gene: TRBV6-6; len: 13; j_gene: TRBJ1-4; d_gene: .; abundance: few; CDR3aa: CASSYWVNEKLFF; CDR3nt: TGTGCCAGCAGTTACTGGGTAAATGAAAAACTGTTTTTT
v_gene: TRBV7-8; len: 14; j_gene: TRBJ1-1; d_gene: .; abundance: many; CDR3aa: CASSLLQLNTEAFF; CDR3nt: TGTGCCAGCAGCTTACTTCAATTGAACACTGAAGCTTTCTTT